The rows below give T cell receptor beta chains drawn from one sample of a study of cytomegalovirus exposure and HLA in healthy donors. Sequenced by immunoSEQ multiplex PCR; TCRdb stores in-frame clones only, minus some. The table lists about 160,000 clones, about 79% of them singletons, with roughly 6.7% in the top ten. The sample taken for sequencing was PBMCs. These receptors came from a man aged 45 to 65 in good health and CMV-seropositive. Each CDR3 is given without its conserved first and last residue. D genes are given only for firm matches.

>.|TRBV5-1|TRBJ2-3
ASSVGGLGDTQY
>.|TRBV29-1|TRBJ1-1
SVGAVNTEAF
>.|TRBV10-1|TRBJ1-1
ASKFAENTEAF
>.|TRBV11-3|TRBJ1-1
ASSLGQYAF
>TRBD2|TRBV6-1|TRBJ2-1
ASGGLDNEQF
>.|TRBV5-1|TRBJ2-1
ASSAPSNEQF
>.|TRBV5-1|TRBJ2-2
ASSLVPLNTGELF
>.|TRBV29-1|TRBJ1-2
SVDPGYYGYT
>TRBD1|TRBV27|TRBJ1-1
ASSPPSTGGVAF
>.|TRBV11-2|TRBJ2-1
ASSLKALGANEQF
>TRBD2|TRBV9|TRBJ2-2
ASSVRLAGSTGELF
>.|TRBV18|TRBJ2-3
ASSLTPGRRTDTQY
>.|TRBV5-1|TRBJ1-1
ASSLAGSTEAF
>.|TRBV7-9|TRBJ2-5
ASSTPYKETQY
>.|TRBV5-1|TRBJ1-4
ASRPDSNNEKLF
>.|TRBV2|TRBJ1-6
ASSEATDNSPLH
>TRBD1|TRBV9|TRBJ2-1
ASSVWDSQNSYNEQF
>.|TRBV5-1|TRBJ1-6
ASSYSPSSYNSPLH
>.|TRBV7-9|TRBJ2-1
ASSLGQSNEQF
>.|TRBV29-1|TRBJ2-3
SVDGGLGANTDTQY
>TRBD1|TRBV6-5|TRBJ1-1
ASRPGTGHTEAF
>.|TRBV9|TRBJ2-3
ASSVMGHSTDTQY
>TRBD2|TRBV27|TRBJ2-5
ASSLSGLAGETQY
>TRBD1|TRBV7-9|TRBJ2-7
ASSLEGGGQGARLNEQY
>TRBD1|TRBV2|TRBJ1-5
ASSRGQENQPQH
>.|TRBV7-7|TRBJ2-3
ASSLGTGTDTQY
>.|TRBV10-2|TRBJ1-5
ASSESGEGQPQH
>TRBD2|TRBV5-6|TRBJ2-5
ASSLGAGGPQETQY
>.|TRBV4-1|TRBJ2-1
ASSPGTPGRNEQF
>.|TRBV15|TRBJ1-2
ATSRYPGQDGYT
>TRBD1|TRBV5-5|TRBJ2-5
ASSYGTEQETQY
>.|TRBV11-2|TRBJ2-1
ASSYRGNEQF
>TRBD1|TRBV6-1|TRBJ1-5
ASSDRGHSGGWPQH
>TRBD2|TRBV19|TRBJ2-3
ASTPSGLAGAITDTQY